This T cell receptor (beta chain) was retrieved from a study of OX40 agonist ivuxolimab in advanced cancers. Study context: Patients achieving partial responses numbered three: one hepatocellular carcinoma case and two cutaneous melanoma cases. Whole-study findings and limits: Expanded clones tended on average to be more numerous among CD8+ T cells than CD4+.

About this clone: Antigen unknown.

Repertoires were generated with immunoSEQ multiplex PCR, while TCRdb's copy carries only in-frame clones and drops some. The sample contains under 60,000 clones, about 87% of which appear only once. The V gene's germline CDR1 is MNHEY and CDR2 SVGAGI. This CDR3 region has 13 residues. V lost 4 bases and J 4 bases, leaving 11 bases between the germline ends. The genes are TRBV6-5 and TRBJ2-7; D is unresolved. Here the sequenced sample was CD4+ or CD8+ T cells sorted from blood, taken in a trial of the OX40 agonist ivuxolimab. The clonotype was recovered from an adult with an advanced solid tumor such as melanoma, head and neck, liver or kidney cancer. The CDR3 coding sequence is TGTGCCAGCAGTTTTGGCAGGTCTTACGAGCAGTACTTC. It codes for CASSFGRSYEQYF.